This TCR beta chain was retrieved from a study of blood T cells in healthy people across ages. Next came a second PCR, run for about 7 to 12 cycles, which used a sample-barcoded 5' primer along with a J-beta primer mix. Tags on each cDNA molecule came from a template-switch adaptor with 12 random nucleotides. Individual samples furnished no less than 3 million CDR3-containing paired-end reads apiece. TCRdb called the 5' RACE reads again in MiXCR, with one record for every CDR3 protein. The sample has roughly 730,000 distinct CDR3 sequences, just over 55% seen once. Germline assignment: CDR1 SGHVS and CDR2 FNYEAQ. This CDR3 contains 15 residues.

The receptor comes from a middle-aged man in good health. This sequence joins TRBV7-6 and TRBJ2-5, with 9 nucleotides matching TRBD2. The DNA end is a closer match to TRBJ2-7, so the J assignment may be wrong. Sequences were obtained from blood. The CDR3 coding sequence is TGTGCCAGCAGCCTTAGCGGGAGTGGAGGCTACGAGCAGTACTTC. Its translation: CASSLSGSGGYEQYF.